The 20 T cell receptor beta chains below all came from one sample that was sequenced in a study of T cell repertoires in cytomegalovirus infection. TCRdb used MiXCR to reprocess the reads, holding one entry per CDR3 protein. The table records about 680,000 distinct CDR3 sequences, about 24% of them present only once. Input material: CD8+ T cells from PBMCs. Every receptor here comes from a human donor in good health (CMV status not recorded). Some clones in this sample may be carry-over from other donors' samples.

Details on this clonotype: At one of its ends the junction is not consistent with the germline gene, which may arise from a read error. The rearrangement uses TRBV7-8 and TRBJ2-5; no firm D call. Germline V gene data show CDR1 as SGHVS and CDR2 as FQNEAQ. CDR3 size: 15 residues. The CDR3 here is CVSSPPPTTQETQYF. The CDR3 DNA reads TGTGTCAGCAGCCCCCCCCCTACAACGCAAGAGACCCAGTACTTC.

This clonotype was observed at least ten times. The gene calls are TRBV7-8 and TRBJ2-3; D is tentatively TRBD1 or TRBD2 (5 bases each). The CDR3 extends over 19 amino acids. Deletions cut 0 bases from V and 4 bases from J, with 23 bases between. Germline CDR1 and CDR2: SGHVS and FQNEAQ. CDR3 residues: CASSLARGRGVGDADTQYF. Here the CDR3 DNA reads TGTGCCAGCAGCTTAGCGAGGGGTCGGGGAGTTGGAGATGCAGATACGCAGTATTTT.

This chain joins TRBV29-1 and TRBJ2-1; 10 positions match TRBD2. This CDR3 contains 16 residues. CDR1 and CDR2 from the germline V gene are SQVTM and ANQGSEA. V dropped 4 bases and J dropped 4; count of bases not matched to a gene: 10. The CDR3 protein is CSVVEGSGGVYNEQFF. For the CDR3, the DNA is TGCAGCGTTGTGGAGGGCAGCGGGGGGGTGTACAATGAGCAGTTCTTC.

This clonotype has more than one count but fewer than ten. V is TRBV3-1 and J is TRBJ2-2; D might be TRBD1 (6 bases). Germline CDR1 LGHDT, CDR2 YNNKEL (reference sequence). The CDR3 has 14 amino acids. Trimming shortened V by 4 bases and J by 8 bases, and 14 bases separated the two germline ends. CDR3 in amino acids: CASSPQGRGGELFF. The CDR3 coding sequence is TGTGCCAGCAGCCCACAGGGCCGCGGAGGGGAGCTGTTTTTT.

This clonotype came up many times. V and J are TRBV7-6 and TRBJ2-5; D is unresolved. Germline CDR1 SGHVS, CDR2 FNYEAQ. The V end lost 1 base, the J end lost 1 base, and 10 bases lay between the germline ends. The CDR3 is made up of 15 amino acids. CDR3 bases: TGTGCCAGCAGCTTAGTAGCCAGTGCCCAAGAGACCCAGTACTTC. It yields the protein CASSLVASAQETQYF.

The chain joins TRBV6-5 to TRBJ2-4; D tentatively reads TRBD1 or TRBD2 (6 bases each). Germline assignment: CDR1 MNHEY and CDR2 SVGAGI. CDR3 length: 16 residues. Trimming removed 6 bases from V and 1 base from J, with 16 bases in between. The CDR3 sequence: CASSPFLGGAKNIQYF. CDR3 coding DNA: TGTGCCAGCAGCCCCTTCCTAGGGGGGGCCAAAAACATTCAGTACTTC.

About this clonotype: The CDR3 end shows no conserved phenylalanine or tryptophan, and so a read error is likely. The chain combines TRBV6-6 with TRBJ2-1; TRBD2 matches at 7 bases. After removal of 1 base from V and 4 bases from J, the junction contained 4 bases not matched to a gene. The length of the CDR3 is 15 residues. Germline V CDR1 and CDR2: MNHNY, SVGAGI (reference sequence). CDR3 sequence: CASSYYGGIYNEQFS. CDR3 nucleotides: TGTGCCAGCAGTTACTACGGGGGGATTTACAATGAGCAGTTCTCC.

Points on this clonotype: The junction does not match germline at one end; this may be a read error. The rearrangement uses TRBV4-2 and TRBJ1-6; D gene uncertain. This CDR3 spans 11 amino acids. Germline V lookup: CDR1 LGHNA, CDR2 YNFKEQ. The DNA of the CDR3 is TGTGCCAGCAGCCAGGGTAAATTCACCTCCTTT. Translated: CASSQGKFTSF.

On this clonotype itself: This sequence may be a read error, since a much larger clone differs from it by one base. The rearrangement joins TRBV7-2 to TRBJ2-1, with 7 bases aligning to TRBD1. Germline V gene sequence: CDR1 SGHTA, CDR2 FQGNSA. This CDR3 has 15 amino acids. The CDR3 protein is CASSPPGQRVGERFF. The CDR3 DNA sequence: TGTGCCAGCAGCCCCCCGGGACAGAGAGTCGGAGAGCGGTTCTTC.

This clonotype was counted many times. CDR3: CASSSPGTGRQETQYF. CDR3 DNA: TGTGCCAGCAGCTCCCCCGGGACAGGGAGACAAGAGACCCAGTACTTC. The chain is built from TRBV7-2 and TRBJ2-5; TRBD1 agrees at 9 bases. Germline V CDR1 and CDR2: SGHTA, FQGNSA. J lost 2 bases, V lost 4 bases, and 8 bases had no gene match. CDR3 length equals 16 residues.

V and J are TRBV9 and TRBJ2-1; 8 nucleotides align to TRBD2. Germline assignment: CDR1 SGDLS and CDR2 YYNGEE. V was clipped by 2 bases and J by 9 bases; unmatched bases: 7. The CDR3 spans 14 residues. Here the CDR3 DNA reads TGTGCCAGCAGCGTCCCCGGGGGGGCCGGTGAGCAGTTCTTC. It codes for CASSVPGGAGEQFF.

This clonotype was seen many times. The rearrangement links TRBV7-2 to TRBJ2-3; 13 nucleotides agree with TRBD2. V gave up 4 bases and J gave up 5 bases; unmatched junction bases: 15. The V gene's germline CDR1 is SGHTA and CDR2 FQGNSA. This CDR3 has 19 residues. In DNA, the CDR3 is TGTGCCAGCAGCTCGCCAACTAGCGGGGGGGGGCCAGGACGAGATACGCAGTATTTT. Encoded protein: CASSSPTSGGGPGRDTQYF.

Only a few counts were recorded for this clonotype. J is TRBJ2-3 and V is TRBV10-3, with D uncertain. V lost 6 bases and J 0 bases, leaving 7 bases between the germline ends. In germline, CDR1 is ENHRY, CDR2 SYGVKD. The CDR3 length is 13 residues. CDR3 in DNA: TGTGCCATCAGACTTGAGAGCACAGATACGCAGTATTTT. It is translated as CAIRLESTDTQYF.

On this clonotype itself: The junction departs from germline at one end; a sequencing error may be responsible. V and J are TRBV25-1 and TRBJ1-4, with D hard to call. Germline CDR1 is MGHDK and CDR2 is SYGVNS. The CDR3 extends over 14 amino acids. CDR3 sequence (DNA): TGTGCCAGCAGTGATTGGGAGTACGGTGAAAACCTGTTTTTT. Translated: CASSDWEYGENLFF.

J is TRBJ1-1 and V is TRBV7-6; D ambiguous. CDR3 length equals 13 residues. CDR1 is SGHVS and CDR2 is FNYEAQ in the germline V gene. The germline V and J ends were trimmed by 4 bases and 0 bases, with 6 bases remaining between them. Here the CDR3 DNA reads TGTGCCAGCAGCTGGAATATGAACACTGAAGCTTTCTTT. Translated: CASSWNMNTEAFF. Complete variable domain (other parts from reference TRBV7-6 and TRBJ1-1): GAGVSQSPRYKVTKRGQDVALRCDPISGHVSLYWYRQALGQGPEFLTYFNYEAQQDKSGLPNDRFSAERPEGSISTLTIQRTEQRDSAMYRCASSWNMNTEAFFGQGTRLTVV.

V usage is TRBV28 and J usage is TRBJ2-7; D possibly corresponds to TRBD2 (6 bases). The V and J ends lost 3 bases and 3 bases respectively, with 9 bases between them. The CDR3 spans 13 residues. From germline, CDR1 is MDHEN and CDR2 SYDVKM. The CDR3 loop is CASSFYGGYEQYV. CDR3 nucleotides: TGTGCCAGCAGTTTTTACGGGGGCTACGAGCAGTACGTC.

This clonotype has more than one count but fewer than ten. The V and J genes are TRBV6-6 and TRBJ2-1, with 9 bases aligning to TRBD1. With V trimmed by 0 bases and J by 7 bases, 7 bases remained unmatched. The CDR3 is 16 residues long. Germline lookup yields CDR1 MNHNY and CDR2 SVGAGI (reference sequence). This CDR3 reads CASSYSPGTGNNEQFF. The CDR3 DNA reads TGTGCCAGCAGTTACTCTCCCGGGACAGGGAATAATGAGCAGTTCTTC.

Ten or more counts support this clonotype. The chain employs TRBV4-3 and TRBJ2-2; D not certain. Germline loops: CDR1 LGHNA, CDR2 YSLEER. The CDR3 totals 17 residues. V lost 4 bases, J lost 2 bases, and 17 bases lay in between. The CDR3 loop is CASSPEARWGNTGELFF. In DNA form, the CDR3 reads TGCGCCAGCAGCCCTGAGGCTAGATGGGGAAACACCGGGGAGCTGTTTTTT.

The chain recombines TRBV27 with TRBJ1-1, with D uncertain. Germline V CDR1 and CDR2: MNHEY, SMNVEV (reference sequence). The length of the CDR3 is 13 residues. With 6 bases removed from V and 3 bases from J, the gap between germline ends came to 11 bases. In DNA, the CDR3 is TGTGCCAGCAGCCTCTGGGTGGACACTGAAGCTTTCTTT. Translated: CASSLWVDTEAFF.

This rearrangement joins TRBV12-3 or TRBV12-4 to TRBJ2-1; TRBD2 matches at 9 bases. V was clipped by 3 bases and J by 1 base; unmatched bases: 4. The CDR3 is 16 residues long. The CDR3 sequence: CASSFPAGGSYNEQFF. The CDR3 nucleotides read TGTGCCAGCAGTTTCCCTGCGGGGGGGTCCTACAATGAGCAGTTCTTC.